These 28 T cell receptor beta chains share one sample of origin, sequenced in a study of cytomegalovirus exposure and HLA in healthy donors. This PCR relied on a set of 60 Vbeta primers and 13 Jbeta primers. The data were produced by immunoSEQ multiplex PCR, yet TCRdb's version contains in-frame clones alone and is incomplete. The data hold about 140,000 clones, with 70% to 80% observed a single time. The sample comprised PBMCs. These receptors were collected from a male donor in good health and CMV-seronegative.

Here the CDR3 reads CASSYKSGNEQFF. DNA of the CDR3: TGTGCCAGCAGTTACAAAAGCGGAAATGAGCAGTTCTTC. The chain is built from TRBV6-5 and TRBJ2-1; possibly TRBD2 for D (5 bases). The V and J ends lost 2 bases and 7 bases respectively, with 9 bases between them. The germline V gene encodes CDR1 MNHEY and CDR2 SVGAGI. The CDR3 loop spans 13 amino acids.

This chain uses TRBV5-1 with TRBJ2-5, with 8 nucleotides matching TRBD2. Germline values: CDR1 SGHRS, CDR2 YFSETQ. V dropped 5 bases and J dropped 2; count of bases not matched to a gene: 2. CDR3 length equals 13 residues. The chain's CDR3 is CASRLAGQETQYF. The CDR3 DNA is TGCGCCAGCAGGTTAGCGGGGCAAGAGACCCAGTACTTC.

This sequence joins TRBV10-1 and TRBJ1-6, with D hard to call. Trimming removed 7 bases at V and 7 bases at J, with 11 bases between. This CDR3 is built from 13 residues. Germline V gene data show CDR1 as WNHNN and CDR2 as SYGVQD (reference sequence). Here the CDR3 DNA reads TGCGCCAGCAATCCCTGGAGGAATTCACCCCTCCACTTT. This translates into CASNPWRNSPLHF.

This clone was recorded only once. The chain has TRBV29-1 and TRBJ1-1, with D unresolved. The V gene's germline CDR1 is SQVTM and CDR2 ANQGSEA. CDR3 size: 12 residues. Trimming removed 5 bases at V and 2 bases at J, with 9 bases between. The CDR3 nucleotides read TGCAGCGTTTCCGGGTATAACACTGAAGCTTTCTTT. Translating gives CSVSGYNTEAFF.

V gene TRBV10-2 combines with J gene TRBJ1-6; D possibly corresponds to TRBD1 (5 bases). This CDR3 has 13 residues. Trimming shortened V by 6 bases and J by 10 bases, and 13 bases separated the two germline ends. CDR1 and CDR2 (germline): WSHSY, SAAADI. This CDR3 is CASRGGGTSPLHF. The CDR3 coding sequence is TGCGCCAGCAGGGGGGGAGGAACCTCACCCCTCCACTTT.

This rearrangement joins TRBV9 to TRBJ1-1; 8 bases map to TRBD1. Germline CDR1 and CDR2: SGDLS and YYNGEE. The V and J ends lost 4 bases and 4 bases, in that order; junction bases with no gene match: 12. The CDR3 spans 16 residues. The CDR3 nucleotides read TGTGCCAGCAGCCTTACCGGGACAGGCCAGGGCACTGAAGCTTTCTTT. This encodes CASSLTGTGQGTEAFF.

The rearrangement links TRBV6-5 to TRBJ2-5; 9 nucleotides align to TRBD1. The CDR3 loop spans 13 amino acids. Germline CDR1 is MNHEY and CDR2 is SVGAGI. V lost 5 bases to trimming and J lost 5 bases; unmatched junction nucleotides: 3. CDR3 loop: CASSTGGLETQYF. The CDR3, as DNA: TGTGCCAGCAGTACAGGGGGCCTGGAGACCCAGTACTTC.

CDR3 nucleotides: TGTGCCAGCAGCTCTGACGGGGGGTTCTATGGCTACACCTTC. This sequence encodes CASSSDGGFYGYTF. The chain couples TRBV5-4 to TRBJ1-2; a possible D gene is TRBD1 (5 bases). V was pared by 3 bases and J by 4 bases, with 13 bases between. This CDR3 spans 14 amino acids. Germline CDR1 and CDR2: SGHNT and YYREEE (reference sequence).

The chain combines TRBV28 with TRBJ2-2, with a possible D match to TRBD1 (6 bases). The ends were cut back, 5 bases at V and 7 bases at J, with 14 bases in the middle. CDR3 length: 14 amino acids. CDR1 and CDR2 from the germline V gene are MDHEN and SYDVKM. The CDR3 loop reads CASSRNRDGGELFF. Written as DNA, the CDR3 is TGTGCCAGCAGTAGAAACAGGGACGGCGGGGAGCTGTTTTTT.

The CDR3 DNA follows: TGTGCCAGCGGGCTGGGCTCTGGGGCCAACGTCCTGACTTTC. Amino acids: CASGLGSGANVLTF. The chain is built from TRBV18 and TRBJ2-6; no clear D. Germline V gene lookup returns CDR1 KGHSH and CDR2 LQKENI. The V and J ends lost 8 bases and 0 bases respectively, with 8 bases between them. The CDR3 runs 14 residues. The whole variable domain, filled in from reference TRBV18 and TRBJ2-6, reads NAGVMQNPRHLVRRRGQEARLRCSPMKGHSHVYWYRQLPEEGLKFMVYLQKENIIDESGMPKERFSAEFPKEGPSILRIQQVVRGDSAAYFCASGLGSGANVLTFGAGSRLTVL.

V gene TRBV9 combines with J gene TRBJ1-4; 7 bases map to TRBD1. The CDR3 sequence is 16 residues long. Looked up from germline, CDR1 is SGDLS and CDR2 is YYNGEE. V gave up 6 bases and J gave up 0 bases; unmatched junction bases: 8. This CDR3 reads CASTRTGGPTNEKLFF. CDR3 bases: TGTGCCAGCACCCGGACAGGTGGCCCAACTAATGAAAAACTGTTTTTT.

V is TRBV5-1 and J is TRBJ2-7; maybe TRBD1 (6 bases). This CDR3 region has 16 residues. The germline CDR1 and CDR2 sequences are SGHRS and YFSETQ. Between the trimmed V and J ends, which lost 0 bases and 5 bases, there was a span of 18 bases. CDR3 sequence reads: CASSLAFQGRRDEQYF. The CDR3 DNA reads as TGCGCCAGCAGCTTGGCCTTTCAGGGGCGAAGGGACGAGCAGTACTTC.

Worth noting for this clone: A read error may account for a junction end that differs from germline. This sequence joins TRBV19 and TRBJ1-6; TRBD1 aligns across 7 bases. This CDR3 comprises 13 residues. The germline V gene encodes CDR1 LNHDA and CDR2 SQIVND (reference sequence). The CDR3 is CASKQGLNTPLHF. CDR3 in DNA: TGTGCCAGTAAACAGGGGCTTAATACACCCCTCCACTTT.

This clone was seen a few times. This sequence joins TRBV7-2 and TRBJ2-1; TRBD1 agrees at 9 bases. The V gene end was trimmed by 5 bases and the J gene end by 7 bases; junction bases not matched to a gene: 6. CDR1 and CDR2 (germline): SGHTA, FQGNSA. The CDR3 consists of 14 residues. The CDR3 DNA reads as TGTGCCAGCAGCGAACAGGGGGCGTTAAATGAGCAGTTCTTC. As protein: CASSEQGALNEQFF.

V and J are TRBV11-2 and TRBJ1-6, with 10 bases fitting TRBD1. Germline V gives CDR1 SGHAT, CDR2 FQNNGV. The CDR3 spans 15 residues. J was trimmed by 8 bases and V by 5 bases; bases with no gene match: 6. Here the CDR3 reads CASSLDRGLYSPLHF. CDR3 nucleotide sequence: TGTGCCAGCAGCCTCGACAGGGGGCTATATTCACCCCTCCACTTT.

The chain joins TRBV2 to TRBJ2-1; TRBD2 aligns across 14 bases. The junction had 10 bases not matched to a gene; V was cut back by 6 bases and J by 6 bases. Germline values: CDR1 SNHLY, CDR2 FYNNEI. CDR3 length: 17 residues. CDR3 DNA sequence: TGTGCCAGCAGCGGTGTACGGACTAGCGGGGGGACCAATGAGCAGTTCTTC. It yields the protein CASSGVRTSGGTNEQFF.

The chain employs TRBV15 and TRBJ2-1, with 8 nucleotides matching TRBD2. J was trimmed by 0 bases and V by 0 bases; bases with no gene match: 7. The germline CDR1 and CDR2 sequences are LNHNV and YYDKDF (reference sequence). The CDR3 runs 18 residues. The CDR3 loop is CATSRDRPLAGSYNEQFF. CDR3 nucleotides: TGTGCCACCAGCAGAGATCGGCCCCTAGCGGGCTCCTACAATGAGCAGTTCTTC.

The chain has TRBV9 and TRBJ1-2, with TRBD1 identical over 9 bases. CDR1 and CDR2 (germline): SGDLS, YYNGEE. Losses at the gene ends were 5 bases for V and 2 bases for J; bases not matched to a gene: 10. The CDR3 loop spans 16 amino acids. The CDR3 sequence is CASSGVSGTGNYGYTF. The CDR3 DNA sequence: TGTGCCAGCAGTGGAGTCTCCGGGACAGGGAACTATGGCTACACCTTC. The complete variable domain, with remaining parts taken from reference TRBV9 and TRBJ1-2, reads DSGVTQTPKHLITATGQRVTLRCSPRSGDLSVYWYQQSLDQGLQFLIQYYNGEERAKGNILERFSAQQFPDLHSELNLSSLELGDSALYFCASSGVSGTGNYGYTFGSGTRLTVV.

V is TRBV19 and J is TRBJ2-5, with 7 nucleotides matching TRBD2. Germline CDR1 reads LNHDA; CDR2 reads SQIVND (reference sequence). The CDR3 has 16 amino acids. V gave up 3 bases and J gave up 7 bases; unmatched junction bases: 14. The CDR3 region has the DNA TGTGCCAGTAGTATGGAGAGCGGGGCACATCCGGGGACCCAGTACTTC. Its protein product is CASSMESGAHPGTQYF.

The CDR3 region is CASSQDLAYEQYF. CDR3 in DNA: TGCGCCAGCAGCCAAGACCTAGCCTACGAGCAGTACTTC. The rearrangement joins TRBV4-3 to TRBJ2-7, with D unclear. This CDR3 has 13 residues. Germline loops: CDR1 LGHNA, CDR2 YSLEER. V lost 0 bases, J lost 2 bases, and 5 bases lay in between.

CDR3 sequence (DNA): TGTGCCTCTGCCCCTTCAGGGTACGAGCAGTACTTC. Translating gives CASAPSGYEQYF. The chain has TRBV30 and TRBJ2-7; D might be TRBD1 (5 bases). Germline CDR1 GTSNPN, CDR2 SVGIG (reference sequence). This CDR3 contains 12 residues. The ends were cut back, 7 bases at V and 4 bases at J, with 14 bases in the middle.

The chain is built from TRBV4-3 and TRBJ2-7; D gene unclear. V was clipped by 0 bases and J by 0 bases, with 9 bases between them. The CDR3 sequence is 15 residues long. The germline V gene has CDR1 LGHNA and CDR2 YSLEER. CDR3 in DNA: TGCGCCAGCAGCCAAGACAGGTTCGGCTCCTACGAGCAGTACTTC. It yields the protein CASSQDRFGSYEQYF.

The chain couples TRBV13 to TRBJ2-7, with D perhaps matching TRBD2 (6 bases). Germline lookup yields CDR1 PRHDT and CDR2 FYEKMQ (reference sequence). The length of the CDR3 is 13 residues. The germline V and J ends were trimmed by 6 bases and 2 bases, with 11 bases remaining between them. CDR3 loop: CASSRGAAYEQYF. The CDR3 DNA reads as TGTGCCAGCAGTCGCGGGGCAGCCTACGAGCAGTACTTC. The whole variable domain, remainder taken from reference TRBV13 and TRBJ2-7, is AAGVIQSPRHLIKEKRETATLKCYPIPRHDTVYWYQQGPGQDPQFLISFYEKMQSDKGSIPDRFSAQQFSDYHSELNMSSLELGDSALYFCASSRGAAYEQYFGPGTRLTVT.

The chain employs TRBV19 and TRBJ2-1; 7 nucleotides match TRBD2. This CDR3 contains 15 residues. CDR1 and CDR2 from the germline V gene are LNHDA and SQIVND (reference sequence). Trimming at V came to 5 bases and at J to 5 bases, leaving 9 bases not matched to a gene. The DNA for the CDR3 is TGTGCCAGTAGTCCCCCGGGACTAACAAACAATGAGCAGTTCTTC. Residues: CASSPPGLTNNEQFF.

The CDR3 DNA sequence: TGTGCCAGCAGTCGGAGGGCCGGCGAGCAGTACTTC. It yields the protein CASSRRAGEQYF. The chain is built from TRBV7-8 and TRBJ2-7; the D gene is possibly TRBD2 (6 bases). This CDR3 has 12 residues. From germline, CDR1 is SGHVS and CDR2 FQNEAQ. Trimming left V 6 bases short and J 6 bases short, with 12 bases between. The variable domain in full, with the rest retrieved from reference TRBV7-8 and TRBJ2-7, is GAGVSQSPRYKVAKRGQDVALRCDPISGHVSLFWYQQALGQGPEFLTYFQNEAQLDKSGLPSDRFFAERPEGSVSTLKIQRTQQEDSAVYLCASSRRAGEQYFGPGTRLTVT.

Only one count was recorded for this clone. V usage is TRBV27 and J usage is TRBJ1-3; 10 nucleotides line up with TRBD1. The germline CDR1 and CDR2 sequences are MNHEY and SMNVEV (reference sequence). The CDR3 is 14 residues long. Germline trimming cut 2 bases from V and 9 bases from J; bases unmatched to any gene: 4. CDR3 sequence: CASSLRTGGGTIYF. CDR3 coding DNA: TGTGCCAGCAGTTTACGGACAGGGGGAGGCACCATATATTTT.

This rearrangement joins TRBV2 to TRBJ2-7; the match to TRBD2 covers 10 bases. There are 15 residues in the CDR3. Germline V lookup: CDR1 SNHLY, CDR2 FYNNEI. With 5 bases clipped from V and 4 bases from J, the junction kept 8 bases outside the gene matches. CDR3 sequence reads: CASSISLAGRYEQYF. The CDR3 region has the DNA TGTGCCAGCAGTATCTCACTAGCGGGGAGGTACGAGCAGTACTTC.

This clone has more than one count but fewer than ten. This sequence joins TRBV5-1 and TRBJ1-3, with D uncertain. Trimming pared 0 bases from V and 1 base from J, leaving 11 bases between. Germline CDR1 SGHRS, CDR2 YFSETQ. The CDR3 has 16 residues. The CDR3 nucleotides read TGCGCCAGCAGCTTGGACCCACAGACGTCTGGAAACACCATATATTTT. Protein product: CASSLDPQTSGNTIYF.